The T cell receptor beta chain described here comes from a study of T-cell reconstitution after alpha-beta-depleted transplantation in children (dated by TCRdb to about 2016). Background for the entire study: The study quantitatively tracked T-cell immune reconstitution after TCRalphabeta/CD19-depleted allogeneic hematopoietic cell transplantation in children using TCR repertoire profiling.

In this sample, this clonotype turned up a few times. It has no known antigen specificity. Base qualities are not provided; no much larger clone lies one nucleotide away. The library relied on PCR. Sequencer: Illumina HiSeq 2500. TCR library preparation used molecular barcoding, with unique molecular identifiers applied to normalize quantification of the TCRbeta repertoire. TCRdb applied fastp at Q25 and MiXCR to the public reads, then kept only in-frame beta chains. Rows with a matching CDR3 protein are joined into one entry that keeps the most common DNA and genes. The sample data list 490,000 or so distinct CDR3 sequences, and 12% of these were observed just once. The ten biggest clones cover about 6% of the sample. The CDR3 measures 16 amino acids from cysteine to phenylalanine. The retained sequence is limited to the CDR3, 48 bases, with the frame set at the first base. Trimming accounts for 2 bases at V and 9 bases at J, while the number of junction bases matched to no gene is 13. As encoded in the germline V gene, CDR1 is SQVTM while CDR2 is ANQGSEA.

The clonotype was recovered from a human donor who donated a stem cell graft to a child with combined immunodeficiency. This receptor chain uses TRBV29-1 and TRBJ2-1; 10 nucleotides in the junction match TRBD1. The sample here was PBMCs from the stem cell graft donor, taken from the stem cell graft. The CDR3 amino acid sequence is: CSVEPPRDRGTGEQFF. The DNA reads as follows: TGCAGCGTTGAACCCCCCCGGGACAGGGGTACTGGTGAGCAGTTCTTC.